This T cell receptor beta chain was observed in a study of cytomegalovirus exposure and HLA in healthy donors. As for this clone: Its antigen is still unknown.

CDR1 is SQVTM, CDR2 ANQGSEA, per germline. J was trimmed by 2 bases and V by 7 bases; bases with no gene match: 9. The CDR3 is made up of 14 amino acids. Study-level findings and limits: Judged likely to be a sequencing artifact was a cluster of highly shared sequence variants. In a later analysis, HLA-associated beta chains showed higher expansion and lower generation probabilities than comparable chains. Published work reported that the classifier diagnosed cytomegalovirus status with high specificity and sensitivity. Later analysis showed most CMV-associated TCR beta chains appearing HLA-restricted.

Both 60 Vbeta primers and 13 Jbeta primers went into the PCR. TCRdb's copy holds only in-frame clones and misses some; the assay was immunoSEQ multiplex PCR. Of 110,000 to 150,000 clones listed, approximately 82% were seen once; the top ten hold more than 1.5%. The TCR sequence derives from a middle-aged woman in good health and CMV-seronegative. Sequencing was done on a sample of PBMCs. The chain combines TRBV29-1 with TRBJ2-7; the match to TRBD1 covers 9 bases. The CDR3 loop is CSGGSGQGTYEQYF. CDR3 in DNA: TGCAGCGGGGGATCGGGACAGGGAACCTACGAGCAGTACTTC.